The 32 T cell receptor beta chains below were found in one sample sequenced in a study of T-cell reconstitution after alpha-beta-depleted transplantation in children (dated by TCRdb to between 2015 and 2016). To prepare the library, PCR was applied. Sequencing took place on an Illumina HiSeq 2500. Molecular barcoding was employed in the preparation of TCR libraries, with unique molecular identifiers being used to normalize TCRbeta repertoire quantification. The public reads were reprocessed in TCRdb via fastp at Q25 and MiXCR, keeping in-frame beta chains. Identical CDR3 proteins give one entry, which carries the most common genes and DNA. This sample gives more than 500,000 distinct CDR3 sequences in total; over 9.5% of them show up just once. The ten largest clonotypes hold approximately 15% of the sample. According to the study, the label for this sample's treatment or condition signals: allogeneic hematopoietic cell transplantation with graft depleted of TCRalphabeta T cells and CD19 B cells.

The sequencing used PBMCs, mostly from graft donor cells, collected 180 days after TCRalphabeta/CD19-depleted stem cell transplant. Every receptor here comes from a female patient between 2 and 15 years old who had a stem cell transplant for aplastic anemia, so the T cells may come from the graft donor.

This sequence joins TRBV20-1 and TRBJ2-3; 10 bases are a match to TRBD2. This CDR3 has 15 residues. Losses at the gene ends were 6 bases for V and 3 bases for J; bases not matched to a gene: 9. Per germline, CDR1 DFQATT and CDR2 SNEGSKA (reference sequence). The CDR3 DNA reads TGCAGTGCCCCGTCGAGCGGGAGGGCAACAGATACGCAGTATTTT. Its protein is CSAPSSGRATDTQYF.

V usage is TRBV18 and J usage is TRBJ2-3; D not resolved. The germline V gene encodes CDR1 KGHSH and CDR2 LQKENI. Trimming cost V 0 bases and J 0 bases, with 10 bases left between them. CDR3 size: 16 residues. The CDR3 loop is CASSPPGASSTDTQYF. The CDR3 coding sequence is TGTGCCAGCTCACCACCTGGCGCCAGTAGCACAGATACGCAGTATTTT. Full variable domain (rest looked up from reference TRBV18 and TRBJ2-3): NAGVMQNPRHLVRRRGQEARLRCSPMKGHSHVYWYRQLPEEGLKFMVYLQKENIIDESGMPKERFSAEFPKEGPSILRIQQVVRGDSAAYFCASSPPGASSTDTQYFGPGTRLTVL.

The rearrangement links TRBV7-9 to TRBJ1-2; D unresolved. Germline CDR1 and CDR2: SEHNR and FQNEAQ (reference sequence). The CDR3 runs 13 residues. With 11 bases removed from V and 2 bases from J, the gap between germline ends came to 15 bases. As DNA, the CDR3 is TGTGCCGTCCCACGGGAGATAAACTATGGCTACACCTTC. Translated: CAVPREINYGYTF.

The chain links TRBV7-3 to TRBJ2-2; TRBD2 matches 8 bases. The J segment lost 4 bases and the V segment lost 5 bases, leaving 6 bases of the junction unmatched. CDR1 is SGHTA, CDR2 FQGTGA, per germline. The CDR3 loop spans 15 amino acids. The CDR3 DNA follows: TGTGCCAGCAGCACAGCGGGAGCGGGCACCGGGGAGCTGTTTTTT. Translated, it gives CASSTAGAGTGELFF.

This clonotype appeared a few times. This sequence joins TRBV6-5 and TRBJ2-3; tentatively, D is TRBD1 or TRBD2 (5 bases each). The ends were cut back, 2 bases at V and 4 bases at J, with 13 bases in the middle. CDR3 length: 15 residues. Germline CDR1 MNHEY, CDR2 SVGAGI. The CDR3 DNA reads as TGTGCCAGCAGTTACAAGCGTATGGGGGCAGATACGCAGTATTTT. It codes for CASSYKRMGADTQYF.

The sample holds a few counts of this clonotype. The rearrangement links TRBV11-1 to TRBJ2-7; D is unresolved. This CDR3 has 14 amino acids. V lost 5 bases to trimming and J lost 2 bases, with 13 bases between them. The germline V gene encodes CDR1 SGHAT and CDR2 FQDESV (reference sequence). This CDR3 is CASSRSRVTYEQYF. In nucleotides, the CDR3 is TGTGCCAGCAGCCGGAGTCGAGTTACCTACGAGCAGTACTTC.

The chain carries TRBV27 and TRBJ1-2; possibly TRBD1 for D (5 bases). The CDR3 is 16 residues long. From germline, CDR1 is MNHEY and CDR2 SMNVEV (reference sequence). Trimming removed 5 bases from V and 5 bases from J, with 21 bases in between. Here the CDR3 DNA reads TGTGCCAGCAGTACCCCTCCCATCGGGGACTCATATGGCTACACCTTC. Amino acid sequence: CASSTPPIGDSYGYTF.

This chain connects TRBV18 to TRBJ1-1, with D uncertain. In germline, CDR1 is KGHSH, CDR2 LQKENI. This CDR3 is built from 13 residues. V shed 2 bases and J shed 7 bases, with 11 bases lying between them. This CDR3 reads CASSPIVQLEAFF. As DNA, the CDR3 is TGTGCCAGCTCACCAATAGTACAGCTTGAAGCTTTCTTT. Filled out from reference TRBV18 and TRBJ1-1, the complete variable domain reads NAGVMQNPRHLVRRRGQEARLRCSPMKGHSHVYWYRQLPEEGLKFMVYLQKENIIDESGMPKERFSAEFPKEGPSILRIQQVVRGDSAAYFCASSPIVQLEAFFGQGTRLTVV.

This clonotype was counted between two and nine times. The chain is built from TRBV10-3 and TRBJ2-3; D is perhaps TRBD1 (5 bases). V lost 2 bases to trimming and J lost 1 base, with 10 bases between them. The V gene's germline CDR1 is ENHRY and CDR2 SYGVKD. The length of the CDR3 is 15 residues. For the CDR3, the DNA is TGTGCCATCAGTGAGCAGGGTGGAGGCACAGATACGCAGTATTTT. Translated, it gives CAISEQGGGTDTQYF.

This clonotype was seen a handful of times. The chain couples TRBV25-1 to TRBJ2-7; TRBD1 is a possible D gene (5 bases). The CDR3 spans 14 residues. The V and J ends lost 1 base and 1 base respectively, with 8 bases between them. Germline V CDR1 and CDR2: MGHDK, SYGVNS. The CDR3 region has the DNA TGTGCCAGCAGTGAATGGGGCAGGTCCTACGAGCAGTACTTC. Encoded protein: CASSEWGRSYEQYF.

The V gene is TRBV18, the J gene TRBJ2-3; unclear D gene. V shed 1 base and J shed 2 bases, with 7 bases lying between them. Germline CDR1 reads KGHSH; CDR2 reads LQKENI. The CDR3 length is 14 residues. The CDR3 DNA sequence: TGTGCCAGCTCACCACTCATGACCACAGATACGCAGTATTTT. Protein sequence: CASSPLMTTDTQYF.

The CDR3 coding sequence is TGTGCCAGCAGCAACCCGGGGGAGACCCAGTACTTC. This gives the protein CASSNPGETQYF. V gene TRBV7-6 combines with J gene TRBJ2-5, with TRBD2 as a possible D gene (5 bases). The V end was cut by 5 bases, the J end by 5 bases, with 9 bases between. The CDR3 loop spans 12 amino acids. Germline CDR1 is SGHVS and CDR2 is FNYEAQ.

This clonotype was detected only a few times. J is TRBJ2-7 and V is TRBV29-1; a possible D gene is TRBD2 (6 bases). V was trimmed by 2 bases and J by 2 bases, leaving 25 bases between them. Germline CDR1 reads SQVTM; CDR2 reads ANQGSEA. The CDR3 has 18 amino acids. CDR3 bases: TGCAGCGTTGAATCCTTAGCGGAACCTAGTTCGGTAACCTACGAGCAGTACTTC. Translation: CSVESLAEPSSVTYEQYF.

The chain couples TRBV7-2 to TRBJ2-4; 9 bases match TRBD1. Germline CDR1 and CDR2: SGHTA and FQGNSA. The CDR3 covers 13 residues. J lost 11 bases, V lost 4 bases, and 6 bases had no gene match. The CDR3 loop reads CASSWDRAGVQYF. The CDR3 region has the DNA TGTGCCAGCAGCTGGGACAGGGCCGGTGTTCAGTACTTC.

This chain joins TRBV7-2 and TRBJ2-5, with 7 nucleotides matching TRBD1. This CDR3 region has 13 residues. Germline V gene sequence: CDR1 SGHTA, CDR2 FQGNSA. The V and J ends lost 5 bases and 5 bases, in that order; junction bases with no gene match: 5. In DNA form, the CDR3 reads TGTGCCAGCAGCCCGACAGGGCCTGAGACCCAGTACTTC. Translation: CASSPTGPETQYF.

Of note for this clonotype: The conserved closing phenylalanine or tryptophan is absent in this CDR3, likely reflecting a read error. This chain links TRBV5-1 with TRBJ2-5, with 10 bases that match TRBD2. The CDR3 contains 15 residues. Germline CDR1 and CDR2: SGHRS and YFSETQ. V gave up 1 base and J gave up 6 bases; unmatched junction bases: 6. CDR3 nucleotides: TGCGCCAGCAGCTTGACTAGCGGGGTAGGGAAGACCCAGTACTTG. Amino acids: CASSLTSGVGKTQYL.

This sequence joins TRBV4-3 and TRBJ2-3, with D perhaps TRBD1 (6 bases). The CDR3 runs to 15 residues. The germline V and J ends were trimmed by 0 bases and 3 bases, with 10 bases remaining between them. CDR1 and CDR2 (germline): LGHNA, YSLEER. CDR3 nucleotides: TGCGCCAGCAGCCAAGATCGAGGACAGACAGATACGCAGTATTTT. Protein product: CASSQDRGQTDTQYF.

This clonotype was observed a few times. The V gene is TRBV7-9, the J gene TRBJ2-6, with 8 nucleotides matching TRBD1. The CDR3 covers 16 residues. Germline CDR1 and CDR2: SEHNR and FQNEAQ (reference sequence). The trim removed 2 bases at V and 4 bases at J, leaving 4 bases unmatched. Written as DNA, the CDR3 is TGTGCCAGCAGCTTAAAGACAGGGGTCGGGGCCAACGTCCTGACTTTC. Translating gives CASSLKTGVGANVLTF.

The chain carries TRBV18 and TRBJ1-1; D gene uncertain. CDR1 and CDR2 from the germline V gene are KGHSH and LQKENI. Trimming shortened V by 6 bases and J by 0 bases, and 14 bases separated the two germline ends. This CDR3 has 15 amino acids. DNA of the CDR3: TGTGCCAGCTCCCGCATGGGAGCTCTGAACACTGAAGCTTTCTTT. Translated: CASSRMGALNTEAFF.

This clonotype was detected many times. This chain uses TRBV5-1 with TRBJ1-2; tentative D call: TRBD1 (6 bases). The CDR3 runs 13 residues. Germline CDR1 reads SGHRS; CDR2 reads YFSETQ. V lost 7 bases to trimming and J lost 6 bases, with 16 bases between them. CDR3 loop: CASGLQGFDGYTF. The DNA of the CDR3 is TGCGCCAGCGGTCTACAGGGTTTTGATGGCTACACCTTC.

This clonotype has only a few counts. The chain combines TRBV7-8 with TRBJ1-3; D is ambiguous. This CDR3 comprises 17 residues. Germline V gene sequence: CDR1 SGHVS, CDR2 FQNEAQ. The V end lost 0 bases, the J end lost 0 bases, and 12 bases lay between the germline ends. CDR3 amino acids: CASSLARVGNSGNTIYF. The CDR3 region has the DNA TGTGCCAGCAGCTTAGCGCGTGTCGGGAACTCTGGAAACACCATATATTTT.

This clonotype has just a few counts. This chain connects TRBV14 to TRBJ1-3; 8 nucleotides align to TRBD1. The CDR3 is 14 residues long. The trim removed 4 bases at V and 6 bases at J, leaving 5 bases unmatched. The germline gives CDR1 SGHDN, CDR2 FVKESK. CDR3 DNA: TGTGCCAGCAGCCGAGGACAGGGCGAAAACACCATATATTTT. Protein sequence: CASSRGQGENTIYF.

CDR3 region: CATRQGEETQYF. DNA of the CDR3: TGCGCCACCCGACAGGGGGAGGAGACCCAGTACTTC. V is TRBV5-1 and J is TRBJ2-5, with 9 bases matching TRBD1. V gave up 9 bases and J gave up 5 bases; unmatched junction bases: 5. This CDR3 has 12 amino acids. CDR1 is SGHRS and CDR2 is YFSETQ in the germline V gene. Together with reference TRBV5-1 and TRBJ2-5, the CDR3 gives the full variable domain: KAGVTQTPRYLIKTRGQQVTLSCSPISGHRSVSWYQQTPGQGLQFLFEYFSETQRNKGNFPGRFSGRQFSNSRSEMNVSTLELGDSALYLCATRQGEETQYFGPGTRLLVL.

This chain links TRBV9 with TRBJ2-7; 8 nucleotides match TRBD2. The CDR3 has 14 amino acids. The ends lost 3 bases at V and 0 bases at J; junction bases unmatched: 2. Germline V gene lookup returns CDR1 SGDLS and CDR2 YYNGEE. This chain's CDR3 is CASSGGRSSYEQYF. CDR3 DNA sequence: TGTGCCAGCAGCGGCGGGAGGAGCTCCTACGAGCAGTACTTC.

The CDR3, as DNA: TGTGCCAGCAGCCCCTATCACCCAGACTACACCTTC. Translation gives CASSPYHPDYTF. This sequence joins TRBV7-2 and TRBJ1-2; D is ambiguous. Germline V gene sequence: CDR1 SGHTA, CDR2 FQGNSA. The V gene lost 5 bases and the J gene lost 10 bases, with 14 bases spanning the gap. The CDR3 consists of 12 residues.

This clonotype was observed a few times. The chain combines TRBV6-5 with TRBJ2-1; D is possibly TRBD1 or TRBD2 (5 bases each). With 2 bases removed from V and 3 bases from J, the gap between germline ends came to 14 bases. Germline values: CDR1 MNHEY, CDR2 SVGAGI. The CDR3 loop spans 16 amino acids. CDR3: CASSYTGAPYYNEQFF. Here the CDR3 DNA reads TGTGCCAGCAGTTACACCGGGGCCCCCTACTACAATGAGCAGTTCTTC.

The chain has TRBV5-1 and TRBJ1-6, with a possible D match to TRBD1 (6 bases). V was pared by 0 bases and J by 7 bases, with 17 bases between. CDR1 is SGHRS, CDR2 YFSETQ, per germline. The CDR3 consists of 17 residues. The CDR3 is CASSLGAGEGWNSPLHF. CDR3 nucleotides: TGCGCCAGCAGCTTGGGGGCAGGGGAAGGTTGGAATTCACCCCTCCACTTT.

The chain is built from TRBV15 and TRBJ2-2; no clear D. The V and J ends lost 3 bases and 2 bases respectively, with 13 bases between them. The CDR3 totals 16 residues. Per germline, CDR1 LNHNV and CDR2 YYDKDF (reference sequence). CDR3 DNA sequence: TGTGCCACCAGCAGGCACTATGGACCCAACACCGGGGAGCTGTTTTTT. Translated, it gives CATSRHYGPNTGELFF.

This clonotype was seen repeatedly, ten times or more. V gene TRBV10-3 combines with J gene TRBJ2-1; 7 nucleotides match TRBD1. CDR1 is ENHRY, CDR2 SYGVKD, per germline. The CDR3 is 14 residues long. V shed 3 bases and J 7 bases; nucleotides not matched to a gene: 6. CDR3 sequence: CAISDRGQVNEQFF. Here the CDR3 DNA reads TGTGCCATCAGTGACCGAGGACAGGTGAATGAGCAGTTCTTC.

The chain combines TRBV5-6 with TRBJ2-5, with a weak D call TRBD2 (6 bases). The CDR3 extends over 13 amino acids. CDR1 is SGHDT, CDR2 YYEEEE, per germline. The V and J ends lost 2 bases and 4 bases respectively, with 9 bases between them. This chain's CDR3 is CASSFRERETQYF. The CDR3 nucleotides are TGTGCCAGCAGCTTTCGGGAGCGAGAGACCCAGTACTTC. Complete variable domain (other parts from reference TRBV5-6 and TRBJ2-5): DAGVTQSPTHLIKTRGQQVTLRCSPKSGHDTVSWYQQALGQGPQFIFQYYEEEERQRGNFPDRFSGHQFPNYSSELNVNALLLGDSALYLCASSFRERETQYFGPGTRLLVL.

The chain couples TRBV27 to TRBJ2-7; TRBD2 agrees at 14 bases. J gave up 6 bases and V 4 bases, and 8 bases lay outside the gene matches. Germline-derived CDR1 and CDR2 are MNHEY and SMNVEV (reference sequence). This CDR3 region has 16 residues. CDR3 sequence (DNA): TGTGCCAGCAGTTCCACCCGACTAGCGGGGGGGCGCGAGCAGTACTTC. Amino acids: CASSSTRLAGGREQYF.

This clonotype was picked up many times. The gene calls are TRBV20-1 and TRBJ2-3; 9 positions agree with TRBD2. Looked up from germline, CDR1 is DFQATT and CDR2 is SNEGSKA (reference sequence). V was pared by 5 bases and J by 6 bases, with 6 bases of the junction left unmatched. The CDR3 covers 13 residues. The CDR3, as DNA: TGCAGTGCTGCGATAGCGGGAGTGGATACGCAGTATTTT. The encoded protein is CSAAIAGVDTQYF.